Listed below are T cell receptor beta chains from one sample, sequenced in a study of metastatic and nonmetastatic thyroid tumors. MiXCR re-clonotyped the PCR reads for TCRdb. The repertoire holds about 92,000 clones, with about 15% as singletons. The specimen sequenced was blood. All receptors come from a female donor with papillary thyroid cancer or a benign thyroid nodule (not recorded which). Some clones in this sample may be carry-over from other donors' samples. The CDR3 runs from the conserved cysteine through the conserved F or W. D genes are given only for firm matches. Where a row states a size, it is once, few, many or the class of an expanded clone; other rows omit it.

TRBD2 15 TRBJ2-7 few TRBV12-3/TRBV12-4 CASSLGSSGSYEQYF
TRBD2 18 TRBJ2-4 many TRBV3-1 CASGGTSGGPLAKNIQYF
TRBD1 16 TRBJ1-5 many TRBV10-1 CASSGTGDRFNQPQHF
. 13 TRBJ2-7 many TRBV20-1 CSGTGTPFAEQYF
TRBD1 17 TRBJ1-6 many TRBV13 CASSQSGQGALGSPLHF
. 14 TRBJ1-2 many TRBV5-6 CASSLGFGGYGYTF
. 14 TRBJ2-3 few TRBV2 CASSIGRGVDTRYF
. 15 TRBJ2-6 many TRBV28 CASSLGLTGANVLTF
TRBD2 20 TRBJ2-5 . TRBV6-2/TRBV6-3 CASSLPRGSGGPSGVETQYF
. 16 TRBJ2-1 . TRBV6-8 CASSYRDGTGDNEQFF
. 14 TRBJ2-5 many TRBV7-9 CAIFRGEYQETQYF
. 17 TRBJ2-7 . TRBV6-5 CASSYSMGTGTLSEQYF
. 16 TRBJ1-2 many TRBV4-1 CASSQDTQGIGYGYTF